This TCR beta chain emerged from a study of T cell responses to AZD1222 COVID-19 vaccine. The sample holds one count of this clone. The antigen remains undetermined. Sequenced by immunoSEQ multiplex PCR; TCRdb stores in-frame clones only, minus some. The sample consists of about 97,000 clones, around 87% of them appearing once. Both about-4-week and about-12-week second-dose recipients were combined. Trimming left V 8 bases short and J 11 bases short, with 25 bases between. This CDR3 is 15 amino acids long. Germline CDR1 is LGHNA and CDR2 is YNFKEQ. Study-level points and caveats: Breadth and depth of Spike-specific TCRs rose after two AZD1222 doses. Donors were chiefly white British, with a greater number of females, and clonal diversity was perhaps underestimated. No day 14 peak samples; only post-peak repertoires were characterized.

The origin of this receptor is an adult who received the AZD1222 COVID-19 vaccine. This chain joins TRBV4-2 and TRBJ2-1; possible D gene TRBD2, 5 bases. The sample was peripheral blood, taken 28 days after the second AZD1222 dose. The CDR3 protein is CASQAGLALYSQQFF. The CDR3 DNA is TGTGCCAGCCAGGCTGGCCTAGCTCTATATTCCCAGCAGTTCTTC.